This is a list of T cell receptor beta chains from one sample in a study of OX40 agonist ivuxolimab in advanced cancers. Profiling relied on immunoSEQ multiplex PCR, and the TCRdb table lists in-frame clones only, not all of them. The repertoire consists of tens of thousands of clones, with over 75% occurring once and the leading ten covering 34%. The source was CD4+ or CD8+ T cells sorted from blood, collected in a trial of the OX40 agonist ivuxolimab. These receptor sequences come from an adult with an advanced solid tumor such as melanoma, head and neck, liver or kidney cancer. Each CDR3 is given with its conserved first and last residue. D genes are given only for firm matches. Clone size is given for some rows only: seen once, a few or many times, or a class if the clone is expanded.

CDR3 length	V gene	J gene	D gene	clone size	CDR3 protein	CDR3 DNA
15	TRBV2	TRBJ2-3	TRBD2	-	CASRVTSGSFDTQYF	TGTGCCAGCAGAGTAACTAGCGGGAGTTTCGATACGCAGTATTTT
16	TRBV13	TRBJ2-5	TRBD2	-	CASSLVLAGGEETQYF	TGTGCCAGCAGCTTAGTGCTAGCGGGAGGGGAGGAGACCCAGTACTTC
18	TRBV2	TRBJ1-1	TRBD1	-	CASSTIPGQGPARTEAFF	TGTGCCAGCAGTACAATACCGGGACAGGGGCCGGCGCGGACTGAAGCTTTCTTT
13	TRBV11-3	TRBJ2-7	TRBD1	few	CASSLGQGNEQYF	TGTGCCAGCAGCTTAGGACAGGGGAACGAGCAGTACTTC
17	TRBV19	TRBJ2-3	TRBD1	-	CASSPDRGGFNVDTQYF	TGTGCCAGTAGTCCCGACAGGGGGGGATTTAACGTAGATACGCAGTATTTT
18	TRBV4-2	TRBJ2-2	TRBD2	-	CASSQGYLAGFEGGELFF	TGTGCCAGCAGCCAAGGTTATCTAGCGGGATTCGAAGGCGGGGAGCTGTTTTTT
15	TRBV7-9	TRBJ2-6	-	once	CASSFSDSGANVLTF	TGTGCCAGCAGCTTTAGTGACTCTGGGGCCAACGTCCTGACTTTC
17	TRBV4-1	TRBJ2-5	TRBD1	-	CASSPRRTGENQETQYF	TGCGCCAGCAGCCCAAGACGGACAGGGGAAAACCAAGAGACCCAGTACTTC
13	TRBV27	TRBJ2-7	-	-	CASSDREGYEQYF	TGTGCCAGCAGCGACAGGGAGGGCTACGAGCAGTACTTC
16	TRBV4-3	TRBJ2-7	TRBD2	-	CASSQGGGSGTYEQYF	TGCGCCAGCAGCCAAGGTGGCGGGAGTGGGACCTACGAGCAGTACTTC
14	TRBV6-1	TRBJ2-2	-	-	CASSVYMNTGELFF	TGTGCCAGCAGTGTTTATATGAACACCGGGGAGCTGTTTTTT
11	TRBV29-1	TRBJ1-1	TRBD1	few	CSGTGLTEAFF	TGCAGCGGGACAGGGCTCACTGAAGCTTTCTTT
16	TRBV2	TRBJ2-1	TRBD2	-	CASSGLARSSYNEQFF	TGTGCCAGCAGTGGACTAGCGAGGAGCTCCTACAATGAGCAGTTCTTC
16	TRBV11-3	TRBJ2-7	TRBD1	-	CASSIYRDSSTYEQYF	TGTGCCAGCAGCATATATAGGGACAGTTCGACCTACGAGCAGTACTTC
15	TRBV27	TRBJ2-1	TRBD1	once	CASSLGTGVYNEQFF	TGTGCCAGCAGTTTAGGGACAGGGGTCTACAATGAGCAGTTCTTC
14	TRBV5-6	TRBJ2-7	-	-	CASTPRGYSYEQYF	TGTGCCAGCACTCCTAGGGGGTATTCCTACGAGCAGTACTTC
12	TRBV7-9	TRBJ2-4	-	-	CASSLPGQKRHF	TGTGCCAGCAGCTTACCGGGGCAAAAAAGGCACTTC
15	TRBV7-2	TRBJ1-2	-	-	CASSLGRDGFYGYTF	TGTGCCAGCAGCTTAGGCCGCGACGGGTTCTATGGCTACACCTTC
11	TRBV5-1	TRBJ2-1	-	-	CASRGGVGQFF	TGCGCCAGCAGGGGCGGGGTAGGGCAGTTCTTC
11	TRBV19	TRBJ2-7	-	few	CASSIGYEQYF	TGTGCCAGTAGTATCGGTTACGAGCAGTACTTC
16	TRBV19	TRBJ2-1	-	-	CASSGIGGRIYNEQFF	TGTGCCAGTAGTGGAATCGGCGGGCGCATCTACAATGAGCAGTTCTTC
15	TRBV21-1	TRBJ1-1	-	-	CASSNPSHRETEAFF	TGTGCCAGCAGCAATCCTAGCCACAGGGAAACTGAAGCTTTCTTT
13	TRBV28	TRBJ1-1	TRBD1	once	CASSFFRDSEAFF	TGTGCCAGCAGTTTTTTCCGGGACAGCGAAGCTTTCTTT
15	TRBV7-2	TRBJ2-7	-	few	CASSLAPGTQGEQYF	TGTGCCAGCAGCTTAGCTCCCGGTACTCAGGGGGAGCAGTACTTC
16	TRBV11-3	TRBJ1-3	-	-	CASSPDTFYSGNTIYF	TGTGCCAGCAGCCCCGACACTTTTTACTCTGGAAACACCATATATTTT
19	TRBV4-1	TRBJ1-4	-	-	CASSQDVGAGGSYNEKLFF	TGCGCCAGCAGCCAAGATGTTGGAGCAGGAGGCAGCTATAATGAAAAACTGTTTTTT
14	TRBV10-3	TRBJ2-7	TRBD2	-	CAIGDSGSPYEQYF	TGTGCCATCGGAGATAGCGGGTCCCCCTACGAGCAGTACTTC
14	TRBV30	TRBJ2-7	-	-	CAWSVGLDAYEQYF	TGTGCCTGGAGTGTAGGACTGGATGCCTACGAGCAGTACTTC
15	TRBV30	TRBJ2-1	-	-	CAWSLESLVYNEQFF	TGTGCCTGGAGTTTGGAGAGTCTCGTTTACAATGAGCAGTTCTTC
16	TRBV10-1	TRBJ2-3	-	-	CASSESRGISTDTQYF	TGCGCCAGCAGTGAGTCGAGGGGTATTAGCACAGATACGCAGTATTTT
16	TRBV6-6	TRBJ2-7	-	once	CASSYSNYLSSYEQYF	TGTGCCAGCAGTTACTCGAACTACCTGAGCTCCTACGAGCAGTACTTC
14	TRBV7-9	TRBJ2-7	TRBD1	few	CASRDRDLGYEQYF	TGTGCCAGCAGGGACAGGGACTTGGGCTACGAGCAGTACTTC
11	TRBV6-6	TRBJ2-7	TRBD1	-	CASKTGVTWYF	TGTGCCAGCAAGACAGGGGTTACGTGGTACTTC
17	TRBV7-9	TRBJ2-3	TRBD1	-	CASSLVPGQGRSDTQYF	TGTGCCAGCAGCTTAGTGCCGGGACAGGGGAGGTCCGATACGCAGTATTTT
15	TRBV6-5	TRBJ2-7	TRBD1	-	CASSYHETGVWEQYF	TGTGCCAGCAGTTATCATGAGACAGGGGTTTGGGAGCAGTACTTC
15	TRBV7-2	TRBJ1-4	-	-	CASSLDKGVNEKLFF	TGTGCCAGCAGCTTAGACAAGGGGGTTAATGAAAAACTGTTTTTT
16	TRBV6-5	TRBJ2-7	TRBD2	-	CASSYFAGGPSYEQYF	TGTGCCAGCAGTTACTTTGCGGGAGGGCCATCCTACGAGCAGTACTTC
15	TRBV6-1	TRBJ1-5	TRBD1	-	CASSAGTGDNQPQHF	TGTGCCAGCAGTGCAGGGACAGGGGACAATCAGCCCCAGCATTTT
15	TRBV7-8	TRBJ1-5	-	-	CASSLGRGSNQPQHF	TGTGCCAGCAGCTTAGGGCGGGGGAGCAATCAGCCCCAGCATTTT